This T cell receptor (beta chain) was captured by sequencing in a study of pediatric ulcerative colitis. TCRdb keeps only in-frame clones here, not all; method: immunoSEQ multiplex PCR. This sample has about 15,000 clones, with around 89% found just once. With regard to this clone: Its antigen remains unknown.

Findings and caveats of the study: A couple of patients' blood samples yielded substantially fewer templates. Rectal repertoires separated controls, mild-moderate and acute severe colitis.

CDR1 ENHRY and CDR2 SYGVKD come from the germline V gene. V shed 6 bases and J shed 1 base, with 15 bases lying between them. This CDR3 is 15 amino acids long. The sample was blood. The TCR originated in a boy between 5 and 17 years old with moderate ulcerative colitis. The V call is TRBV10-3, the J call TRBJ1-1; D remains ambiguous. CDR3 residues: CAIRGFEASNTEAFF. Written as DNA, the CDR3 is TGTGCCATCAGAGGGTTCGAGGCCTCGAACACTGAAGCTTTCTTT.